This T cell receptor (beta chain) was captured in a study of T cells after yellow fever vaccination (dated by TCRdb to the late 2010s). Background for the entire study: Libraries from fractions with low cell numbers were prepared with the SMART-Seq v4 Ultra Low Input RNA kit. Bulk TCR alpha and beta repertoires were sequenced longitudinally to track T-cell clones before and after primary and booster YFV17D yellow fever vaccination. Two healthy male donors, one aged 18 to 30 and one aged 30 to 39 years, were included in the cohort. Blood was collected at multiple timepoints before and after primary and secondary immunization, and bulk PBMC replicates and cell subsets were isolated. Beyond this particular receptor, the publication reports: FACS-sorted repertoires could contain abundant contaminating clonotypes from the bulk population, so computational filtering was required. The secondary T-cell response was weaker than the primary response but faster, peaking on day 5 instead of day 15. A small fraction of clonotypes appeared in both the CD4 and CD8 compartments, likely as a result of convergent recombination. Because the study included only a couple of donors, the extent to which the findings can be generalized is limited. Most clones expanded after primary vaccination (96% of CD4 and around nine tenths of CD8) were re-detected after the booster, suggesting that broad memory maintenance occurred.

There are many counts of this clonotype. No cognate antigen has been identified for it. Within one base of it there is no much larger clone, and no base qualities were kept. The instrument was an Illumina NovaSeq 6000. TCR cDNA was made using 5'RACE template switching, a step that added a universal primer site and unique molecular identifiers. cDNA synthesis was primed from both the TCR alpha and TCR beta constant segments. Libraries were amplified in two PCR steps, with sample barcodes and sequencing adapters added in the second step. Libraries were sequenced on Illumina HiSeq 2500 (2x100 bp) or NovaSeq (2x150 bp). The source study handled its data this way. MIGEC was used to demultiplex reads and collapse the reads into UMI consensus sequences, and MiXCR was used for V(D)J alignment. Vaccine-responding clonotypes were identified with edgeR using replicate PBMC samples, with FDR below 0.01 and a log2 fold change above 5 up to day 15 being required. Bulk clonotypes were assigned CD4 or CD8 identity according to which sequenced CD4 or CD8 repertoire held them at higher abundance. Through fastp at Q25 and MiXCR, TCRdb rebuilt clones from the public reads, retaining in-frame beta chains. Each CDR3 protein appears once, grouped with its most common genes and DNA. TCRdb, not the original authors, processed these V and J calls. The sample table contains 250,000 to 300,000 distinct CDR3 sequences; only one count was recorded for about 5.2% of them. The ten largest clones take up around 3.5% of the sample.

The CDR3 measures 14 amino acids from cysteine to phenylalanine. Here the CDR3 DNA is all that survives: 42 bases in frame from base 1. The germline V gene gives CDR1 as MNHNS and CDR2 as SASEGT. The junction shows trimming of 7 bases on V and 8 bases on J, plus 17 bases between the germline ends. The meaning of the sample's treatment or condition label: live attenuated yellow fever vaccine strain. A standard Ficoll-Paque protocol was used to isolate PBMCs from peripheral blood. Dynabeads CD4 and CD8 positive selection kits were used to isolate the CD4 and CD8 T-cell fractions. TriZol was used to extract RNA from bulk PBMCs, from CD4 and CD8 fractions, and from dextramer-positive and dextramer-negative fractions.

The sample here was CD4+ T cells sorted from PBMCs, taken on the day of the yellow fever booster vaccination. The TCR sequence derives from a man younger than 35 who received the YFV17D yellow fever vaccine. The rearranged chain carries TRBV6-1 and TRBJ1-4; matching of 5 bases hints at TRBD1 as the D gene. The nucleotide sequence is given as TGTGCCAGCATCTTTCCGGGGGTTCAGGAAAAACTGTTTTTT. This translates into CASIFPGVQEKLFF.